Sequencing of this T cell receptor beta chain was carried out in a study of blood T cell repertoires in COVID-19. Study details: COVID-19 samples from acute and convalescent phases originated in the United States, Italy and Spain.

The V end was cut by 3 bases, the J end by 10 bases, with 14 bases between. This CDR3 contains 14 residues. Germline V gene data show CDR1 as SGDLS and CDR2 as YYNGEE. Per the authors' pipeline: From reference gene primer amplification, estimates of nucleated cell counts were derived. Repertoires were generated with immunoSEQ multiplex PCR, while TCRdb's copy carries only in-frame clones and drops some. V and J calls and clone size come straight from that table; D and trimming were deduced from the DNA. In the table there are roughly 290,000 clones, around 88% of which are singletons. Sequenced: peripheral blood. The genes are TRBV9 and TRBJ1-6; D may be TRBD1 (5 bases). This TCR was recovered from a man aged 30 to 39 with acute or convalescent COVID-19. The CDR3 region has the DNA TGTGCCAGCAGCGCCAGGGAAAATCGATCACCCCTCCACTTT. Encoded protein: CASSARENRSPLHF.